This passage covers 21 T cell receptor beta chains from one sample sequenced in a study of blood T cell repertoires in COVID-19. Produced via immunoSEQ multiplex PCR; TCRdb's table is partial and in-frame only. The sample records hundreds of thousands of clones, 85% being singletons. Source material: PBMCs or T cells enriched from blood (not recorded which). These receptors were collected from a woman between 25 and 40 years old who had been exposed to COVID-19.

The V and J genes are TRBV19 and TRBJ1-2, with 12 bases that match TRBD1. The ends lost 2 bases at V and 3 bases at J; junction bases unmatched: 10. Germline V CDR1 and CDR2: LNHDA, SQIVND (reference sequence). CDR3 size: 18 residues. The CDR3 reads CASSIIPGQGAPDYGYTF. Here the CDR3 DNA reads TGTGCCAGTAGTATAATACCGGGACAGGGGGCGCCGGACTATGGCTACACCTTC.

The sample holds one count of this clone. The chain couples TRBV19 to TRBJ1-6; a possible D gene is TRBD1 (5 bases). CDR1 and CDR2 (germline): LNHDA, SQIVND (reference sequence). The length of the CDR3 is 13 residues. Trimming removed 9 bases at V and 7 bases at J, with 13 bases between. The CDR3 protein is CARYRNGNSPLHF. DNA for the CDR3: TGTGCCAGATACAGGAACGGGAATTCACCCCTCCACTTT.

This clone appeared a few times. This sequence joins TRBV7-8 and TRBJ2-3, with 9 nucleotides matching TRBD2. This CDR3 spans 16 amino acids. V lost 4 bases to trimming and J lost 4 bases; unmatched junction nucleotides: 9. Germline CDR1 SGHVS, CDR2 FQNEAQ. The CDR3 nucleotides read TGTGCCAGCAGCTCTAACCTAGCGGGGAGAGCAGATACGCAGTATTTT. It encodes CASSSNLAGRADTQYF.

J is TRBJ2-7 and V is TRBV20-1; D possibly corresponds to TRBD1 (5 bases). CDR3 length: 10 amino acids. The V gene lost 7 bases and the J gene lost 6 bases, with 10 bases spanning the gap. The germline V gene encodes CDR1 DFQATT and CDR2 SNEGSKA (reference sequence). The CDR3 region is CSVRAVEQYF. The CDR3 DNA follows: TGCAGTGTCAGGGCGGTCGAGCAGTACTTC.

The chain combines TRBV4-3 with TRBJ1-2; perhaps TRBD1 as D (5 bases). From germline, CDR1 is LGHNA and CDR2 YSLEER. There are 15 residues in the CDR3. Trimming removed 0 bases from V and 7 bases from J, with 15 bases in between. The CDR3 region is CASSQDLRVDRGYTF. The CDR3 coding sequence is TGCGCCAGCAGCCAAGATCTCAGGGTAGATCGTGGCTACACCTTC.

The chain has TRBV12-3 or TRBV12-4 and TRBJ2-3; 9 bases align to TRBD1. Trimming cost V 10 bases and J 4 bases; bases outside gene matches: 6. The CDR3 totals 13 residues. CDR3 sequence (DNA): TGTGCCAACCGACAGGGGGTCGCAGATACGCAGTATTTT. This codes for CANRQGVADTQYF.

The J gene is TRBJ1-1, the V gene TRBV15; D perhaps matches TRBD1 (5 bases). The CDR3 extends over 19 amino acids. CDR1 and CDR2 from the germline V gene are LNHNV and YYDKDF (reference sequence). Trimming stripped 3 bases from V and 0 bases from J, with 23 bases between. In DNA form, the CDR3 reads TGTGCCACCAGCAGCAGCGTGCGAAAGGGACGGACTATGAACACTGAAGCTTTCTTT. It codes for CATSSSVRKGRTMNTEAFF.

This chain links TRBV3-1 (or the pseudogene TRBV3-2) with TRBJ2-3; D perhaps matches TRBD2 (6 bases). The V end lost 3 bases, the J end lost 1 base, and 14 bases lay between the germline ends. Per germline, CDR1 LGHDT and CDR2 YNNKEL (reference sequence). The CDR3 is 16 residues long. CDR3 sequence reads: CASSHGLQEGTDTQYF. As DNA, the CDR3 is TGTGCCAGCAGCCACGGACTACAAGAGGGCACAGATACGCAGTATTTT.

The chain links TRBV28 to TRBJ1-5, with a tentative D call TRBD1 (5 bases). Germline CDR1 is MDHEN and CDR2 is SYDVKM. The V and J ends lost 6 bases and 1 base respectively, with 7 bases between them. The CDR3 extends over 13 amino acids. The CDR3 protein is CASRGQSNQPQHF. In nucleotides, the CDR3 is TGTGCCAGCAGGGGGCAGAGCAATCAGCCCCAGCATTTT. The full variable domain, its missing parts supplied by reference TRBV28 and TRBJ1-5, is DVKVTQSSRYLVKRTGEKVFLECVQDMDHENMFWYRQDPGLGLRLIYFSYDVKMKEKGDIPEGYSVSREKKERFSLILESASTNQTSMYLCASRGQSNQPQHFGDGTRLSIL.

The table lists this clone with a few counts. CDR3 DNA: TGCGCCAGCAGCAACGGGGGGCCTCGGGGCTCCTACGAGCAGTACTTC. Protein sequence: CASSNGGPRGSYEQYF. The chain carries TRBV10-1 and TRBJ2-7, with D perhaps TRBD2 (7 bases). Germline V gene lookup returns CDR1 WNHNN and CDR2 SYGVQD (reference sequence). Trimming left V 6 bases short and J 0 bases short, with 18 bases between. The CDR3 is 16 amino acids.

This chain joins TRBV5-1 and TRBJ2-1; 9 bases are shared with TRBD1. The trim removed 0 bases at V and 8 bases at J, leaving 9 bases unmatched. Per the germline V gene, CDR1 is SGHRS and CDR2 is YFSETQ. There are 16 residues in the CDR3. The CDR3 region is CASSLAGGQGGHEQFF. For the CDR3, the DNA is TGCGCCAGCAGCTTGGCCGGGGGACAGGGCGGCCATGAGCAGTTCTTC.

This clone was found once. The rearrangement joins TRBV3-1 (or the pseudogene TRBV3-2) to TRBJ2-1, with D possibly being TRBD2 (6 bases). The V gene's germline CDR1 is LGHDT and CDR2 YNNKEL (reference sequence). This CDR3 is built from 14 residues. V lost 4 bases and J 8 bases, leaving 15 bases between the germline ends. The DNA for the CDR3 is TGTGCCAGCAGCCTAAAGAGACTAGGCGATGAGCAGTTCTTC. Its protein is CASSLKRLGDEQFF.

This clone was recorded a few times. V gene TRBV19 combines with J gene TRBJ2-1; 7 bases are a match to TRBD2. Trimming removed 0 bases from V and 1 base from J; junction bases left unmatched: 3. There are 16 residues in the CDR3. In germline, CDR1 is LNHDA, CDR2 SQIVND (reference sequence). CDR3 sequence (DNA): TGTGCCAGTAGTATAGAAACTAGCGTTTCCTACAATGAGCAGTTCTTC. It translates to CASSIETSVSYNEQFF.

This chain joins TRBV3-1 (or the pseudogene TRBV3-2) and TRBJ2-1; no definite D call. The CDR3 is 12 residues long. V was trimmed by 4 bases and J by 6 bases, leaving 7 bases between them. The V gene's germline CDR1 is LGHDT and CDR2 YNNKEL (reference sequence). The CDR3 DNA follows: TGTGCCAGCAGCCTTAATTCCAATGAGCAGTTCTTC. This sequence encodes CASSLNSNEQFF.

The chain employs TRBV29-1 and TRBJ2-7; unclear D gene. V was clipped by 3 bases and J by 4 bases, with 10 bases between them. The CDR3 sequence is 12 residues long. The germline gives CDR1 SQVTM, CDR2 ANQGSEA. The CDR3 DNA follows: TGCAGCGTTGACGGAGTTGAGTACGAGCAGTACTTC. Amino acids: CSVDGVEYEQYF.

The rearrangement uses TRBV9 and TRBJ2-2; D is undetermined. The CDR3 consists of 17 residues. Germline V gene sequence: CDR1 SGDLS, CDR2 YYNGEE. Between the trimmed V and J ends, which lost 0 bases and 0 bases, there was a span of 12 bases. The CDR3 nucleotides are TGTGCCAGCAGCGTAGGATGGGCCACACCGAACACCGGGGAGCTGTTTTTT. Translating gives CASSVGWATPNTGELFF.

The chain couples TRBV2 to TRBJ2-7; tentatively, D is TRBD1 (7 bases). This CDR3 spans 13 amino acids. The V gene lost 11 bases and the J gene lost 0 bases, with 14 bases spanning the gap. Germline-derived CDR1 and CDR2 are SNHLY and FYNNEI. CDR3 sequence reads: CAGGGDSSYEQYF. As DNA, the CDR3 is TGTGCCGGGGGCGGGGACAGCTCCTACGAGCAGTACTTC.

V usage is TRBV9 and J usage is TRBJ1-6, with 11 bases aligning to TRBD1. Unmatched junction bases numbered 5, after V lost 0 bases and J lost 9 bases. The length of the CDR3 is 16 residues. Looked up from germline, CDR1 is SGDLS and CDR2 is YYNGEE. In nucleotides, the CDR3 is TGTGCCAGCAGCGTAGATCTTGGGACAGGGGGTTCACCCCTCCACTTT. It yields the protein CASSVDLGTGGSPLHF.

V and J are TRBV5-1 and TRBJ2-1, with 10 bases aligning to TRBD2. The germline V gene encodes CDR1 SGHRS and CDR2 YFSETQ. V gave up 0 bases and J gave up 9 bases; unmatched junction bases: 6. The CDR3 extends over 15 amino acids. The CDR3 loop is CASSLALAGVGEQFF. As DNA, the CDR3 is TGCGCCAGCAGCTTGGCGCTAGCGGGAGTTGGTGAGCAGTTCTTC.

CDR3 bases: TGTGCCAGCAGTTTGAGTCGGGGAGACGCTGAAGCTTTCTTT. Encoded protein: CASSLSRGDAEAFF. The chain combines TRBV28 with TRBJ1-1; D gene ambiguous. In germline, CDR1 is MDHEN, CDR2 SYDVKM. There are 14 residues in the CDR3. V lost 3 bases and J 6 bases, leaving 14 bases between the germline ends.

As for this clone: A junction end diverges from the germline sequence, so it may reflect a read error. This rearrangement joins TRBV7-7 to TRBJ2-7; 7 nucleotides match TRBD1. Germline V lookup: CDR1 SSHAT, CDR2 FNYEAQ (reference sequence). The CDR3 covers 14 residues. The CDR3 region is CASSLETGNYEQYF. CDR3 sequence (DNA): TGTGCTAGCAGCTTAGAGACAGGGAACTACGAGCAGTACTTC.